The present T cell receptor (beta chain) was sequenced within a study of T cell responses to AZD1222 COVID-19 vaccine. Study overall: Pooled together were second doses at about 4 or about 12 weeks.

Broader study findings: Females made up more of the donors, who were largely white British, and clonal diversity may have come out too low. Unmutated regions of variants are reportedly targeted by nearly half of spike-specific TCRs. Scientists sampled the repertoires only once the peak T cell response had passed.

This table comes from immunoSEQ multiplex PCR, and its TCRdb copy is limited to in-frame clones, with some not included. This table holds 150,000 to 200,000 clones, approximately 86% found once. In its sample, this clone ranks as medium-sized (0.01 to 0.1%). The antigen remains undetermined. Germline V lookup: CDR1 LGHNA, CDR2 YNFKEQ. V lost 2 bases to trimming and J lost 8 bases, with 18 bases between them. The CDR3 runs 15 residues. The specimen was peripheral blood, collected on day 0 of AZD1222 vaccination. The TCR sequence derives from an adult in good health. The chain uses TRBV4-2 and TRBJ1-1, with no clear D. The CDR3, as DNA: TGTGCCAGCAGCCAACTAGGCGTAGCCCTCAGAGAAGCTTTCTTT. This gives the protein CASSQLGVALREAFF.